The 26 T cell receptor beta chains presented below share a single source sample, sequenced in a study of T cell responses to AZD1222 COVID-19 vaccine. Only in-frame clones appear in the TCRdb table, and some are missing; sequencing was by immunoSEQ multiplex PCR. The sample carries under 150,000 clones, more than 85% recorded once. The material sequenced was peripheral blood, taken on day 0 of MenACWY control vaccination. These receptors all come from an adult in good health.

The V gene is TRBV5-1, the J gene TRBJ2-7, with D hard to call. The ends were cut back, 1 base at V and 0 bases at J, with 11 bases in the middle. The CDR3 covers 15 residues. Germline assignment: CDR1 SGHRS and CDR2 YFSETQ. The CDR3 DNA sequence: TGCGCCAGCAGCTTGATCCGGAGTAGCTCCTACGAGCAGTACTTC. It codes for CASSLIRSSSYEQYF.

CDR3 region: CSASNPVTDTQYF. For the CDR3, the DNA is TGCAGTGCTAGTAACCCGGTCACAGATACGCAGTATTTT. The chain recombines TRBV20-1 with TRBJ2-3; the D is unclear. The germline CDR1 and CDR2 sequences are DFQATT and SNEGSKA (reference sequence). The CDR3 consists of 13 residues. Trimming removed 3 bases at V and 2 bases at J, with 9 bases between.

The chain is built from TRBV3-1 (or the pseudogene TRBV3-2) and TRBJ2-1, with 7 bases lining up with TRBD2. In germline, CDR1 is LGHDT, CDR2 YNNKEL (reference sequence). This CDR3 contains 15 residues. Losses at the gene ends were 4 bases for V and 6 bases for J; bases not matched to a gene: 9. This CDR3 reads CASSPIGRQRNEQFF. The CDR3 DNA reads TGTGCCAGCAGCCCTATCGGGAGGCAGCGCAATGAGCAGTTCTTC.

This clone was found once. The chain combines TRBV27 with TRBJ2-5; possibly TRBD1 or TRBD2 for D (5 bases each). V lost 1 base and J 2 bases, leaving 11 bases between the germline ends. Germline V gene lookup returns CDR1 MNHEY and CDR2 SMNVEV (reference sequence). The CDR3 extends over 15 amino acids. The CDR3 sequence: CASSLYAEGQETQYF. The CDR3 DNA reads TGTGCCAGCAGTTTATATGCCGAGGGGCAAGAGACCCAGTACTTC.

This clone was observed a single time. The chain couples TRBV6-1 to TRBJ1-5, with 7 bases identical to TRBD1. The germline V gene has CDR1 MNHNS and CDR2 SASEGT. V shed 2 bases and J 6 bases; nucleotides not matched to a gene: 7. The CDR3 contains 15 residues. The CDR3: CASSELRQGTQPQHF. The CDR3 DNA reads TGTGCCAGCAGTGAACTGAGACAGGGAACTCAGCCCCAGCATTTT.

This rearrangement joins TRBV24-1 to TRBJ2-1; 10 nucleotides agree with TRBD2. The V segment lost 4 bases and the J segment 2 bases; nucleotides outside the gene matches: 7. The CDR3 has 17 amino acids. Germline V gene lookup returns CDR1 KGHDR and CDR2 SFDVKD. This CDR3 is CATSDPLAGATYNEQFF. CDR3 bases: TGTGCCACCAGTGACCCTCTAGCGGGAGCCACCTACAATGAGCAGTTCTTC.

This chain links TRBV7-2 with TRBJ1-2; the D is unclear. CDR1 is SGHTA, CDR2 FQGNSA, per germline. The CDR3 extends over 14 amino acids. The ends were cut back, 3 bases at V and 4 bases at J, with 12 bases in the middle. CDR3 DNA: TGTGCCAGCAGCTTCTCAGGCGGCGGCTATGGCTACACCTTC. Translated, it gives CASSFSGGGYGYTF.

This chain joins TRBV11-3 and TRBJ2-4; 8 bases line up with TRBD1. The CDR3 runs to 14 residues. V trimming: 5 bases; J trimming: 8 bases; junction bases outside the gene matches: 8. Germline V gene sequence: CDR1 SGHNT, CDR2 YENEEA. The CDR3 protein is CASSLSGGLDIQYF. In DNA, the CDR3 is TGTGCCAGCAGCCTCTCAGGGGGCCTGGACATTCAGTACTTC.

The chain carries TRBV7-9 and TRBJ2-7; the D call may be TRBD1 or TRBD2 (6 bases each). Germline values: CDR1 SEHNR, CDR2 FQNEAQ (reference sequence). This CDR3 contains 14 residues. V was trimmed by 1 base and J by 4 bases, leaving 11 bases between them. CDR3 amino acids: CASSLDQGRYEQYF. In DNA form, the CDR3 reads TGTGCCAGCAGCTTAGATCAGGGGAGGTACGAGCAGTACTTC.

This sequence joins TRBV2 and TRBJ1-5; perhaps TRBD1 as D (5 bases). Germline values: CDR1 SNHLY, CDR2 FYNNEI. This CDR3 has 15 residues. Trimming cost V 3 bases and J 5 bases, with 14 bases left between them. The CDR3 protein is CASSDRSGLYQPQHF. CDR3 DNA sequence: TGTGCCAGCAGTGACAGGTCGGGGCTCTATCAGCCCCAGCATTTT. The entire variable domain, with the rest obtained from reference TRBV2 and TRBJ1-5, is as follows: EPEVTQTPSHQVTQMGQEVILRCVPISNHLYFYWYRQILGQKVEFLVSFYNNEISEKSEIFDDQFSVERPDGSNFTLKIRSTKLEDSAMYFCASSDRSGLYQPQHFGDGTRLSIL.

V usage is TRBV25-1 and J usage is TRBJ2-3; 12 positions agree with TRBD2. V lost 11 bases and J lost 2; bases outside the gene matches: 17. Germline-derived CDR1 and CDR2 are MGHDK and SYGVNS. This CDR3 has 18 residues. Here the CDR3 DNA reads TGTGCCTCGGGGGAGGCTAGCGGGAGGGTGCCAAACACAGATACGCAGTATTTT. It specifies CASGEASGRVPNTDTQYF.

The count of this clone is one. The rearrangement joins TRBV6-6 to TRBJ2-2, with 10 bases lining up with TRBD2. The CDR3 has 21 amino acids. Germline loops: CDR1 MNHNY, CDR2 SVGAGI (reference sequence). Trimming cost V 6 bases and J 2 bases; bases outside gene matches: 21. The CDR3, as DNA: TGTGCCAGCAGCCGAAGACCCCACGGAGAAGCGGGAGGGCCTAACACCGGGGAGCTGTTTTTT. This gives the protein CASSRRPHGEAGGPNTGELFF.

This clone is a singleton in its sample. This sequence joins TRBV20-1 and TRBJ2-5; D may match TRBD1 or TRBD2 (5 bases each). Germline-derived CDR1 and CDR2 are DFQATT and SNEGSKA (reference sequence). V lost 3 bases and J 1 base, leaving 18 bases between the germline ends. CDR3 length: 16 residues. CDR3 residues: CSASLLGAVLQETQYF. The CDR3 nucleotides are TGCAGTGCTAGTTTGCTCGGGGCGGTCCTCCAAGAGACCCAGTACTTC.

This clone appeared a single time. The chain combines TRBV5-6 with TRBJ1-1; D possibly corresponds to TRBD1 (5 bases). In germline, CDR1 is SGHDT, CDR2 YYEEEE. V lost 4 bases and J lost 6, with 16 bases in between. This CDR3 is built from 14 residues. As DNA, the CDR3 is TGTGCCAGCAGCCAAGGAGGGGACCGCGCTGAAGCTTTCTTT. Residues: CASSQGGDRAEAFF.

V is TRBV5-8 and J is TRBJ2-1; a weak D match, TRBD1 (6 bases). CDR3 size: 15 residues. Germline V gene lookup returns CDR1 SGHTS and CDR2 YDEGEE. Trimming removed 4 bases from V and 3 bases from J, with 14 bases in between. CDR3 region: CASSATTQGYNEQFF. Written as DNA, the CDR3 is TGTGCCAGCAGCGCCACCACACAGGGCTACAATGAGCAGTTCTTC. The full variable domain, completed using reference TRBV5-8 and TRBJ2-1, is EAGVTQSPTHLIKTRGQQATLRCSPISGHTSVYWYQQALGLGLQFLLWYDEGEERNRGNFPPRFSGRQFPNYSSELNVNALELEDSALYLCASSATTQGYNEQFFGPGTRLTVL.

The chain's CDR3 is CASSRSGTRNSPLHF. The CDR3 DNA follows: TGCGCCAGCAGCCGGTCCGGGACAAGAAATTCACCCCTCCACTTT. The chain links TRBV5-1 to TRBJ1-6; possible D gene TRBD1, 6 bases. Germline V gene lookup returns CDR1 SGHRS and CDR2 YFSETQ. The CDR3 extends over 15 amino acids. The germline V and J ends were trimmed by 4 bases and 7 bases, with 15 bases remaining between them.

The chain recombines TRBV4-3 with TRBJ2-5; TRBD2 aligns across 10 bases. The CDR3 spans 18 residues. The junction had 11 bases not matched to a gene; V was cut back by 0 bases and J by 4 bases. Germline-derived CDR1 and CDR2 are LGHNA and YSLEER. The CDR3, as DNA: TGCGCCAGCAGCCAAGATTGGGCTCCAGGGACTAGCGCAGAGACCCAGTACTTC. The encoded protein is CASSQDWAPGTSAETQYF.

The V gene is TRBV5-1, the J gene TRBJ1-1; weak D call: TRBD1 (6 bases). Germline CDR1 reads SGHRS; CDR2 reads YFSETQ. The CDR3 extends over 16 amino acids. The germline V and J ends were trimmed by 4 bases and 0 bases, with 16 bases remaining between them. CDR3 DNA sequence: TGCGCCAGCAGCGGAACAGGGACGAGGATGAACACTGAAGCTTTCTTT. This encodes CASSGTGTRMNTEAFF.

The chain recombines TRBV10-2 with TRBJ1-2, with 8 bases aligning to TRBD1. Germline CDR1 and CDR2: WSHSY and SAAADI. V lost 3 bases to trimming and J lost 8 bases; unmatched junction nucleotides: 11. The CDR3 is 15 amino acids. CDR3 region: CASSDQAGGGEGYTF. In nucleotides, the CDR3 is TGCGCCAGCAGTGATCAGGCAGGGGGCGGCGAGGGCTACACCTTC.

The CDR3 coding sequence is TGTGCCAGTAACTGGAGGCAGACAAGTAATCAGCCCCAGCATTTT. It translates to CASNWRQTSNQPQHF. The rearrangement joins TRBV19 to TRBJ1-5; D unresolved. This CDR3 has 15 residues. V dropped 7 bases and J dropped 4 bases, with 17 bases sitting between them. Germline assignment: CDR1 LNHDA and CDR2 SQIVND (reference sequence).

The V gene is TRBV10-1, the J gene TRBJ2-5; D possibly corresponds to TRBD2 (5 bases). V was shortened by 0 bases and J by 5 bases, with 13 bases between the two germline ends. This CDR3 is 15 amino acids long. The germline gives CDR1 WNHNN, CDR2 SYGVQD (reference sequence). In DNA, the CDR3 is TGCGCCAGCAGTGAGTCGGGAGCGTCCCAGGAGACCCAGTACTTC. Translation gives CASSESGASQETQYF.

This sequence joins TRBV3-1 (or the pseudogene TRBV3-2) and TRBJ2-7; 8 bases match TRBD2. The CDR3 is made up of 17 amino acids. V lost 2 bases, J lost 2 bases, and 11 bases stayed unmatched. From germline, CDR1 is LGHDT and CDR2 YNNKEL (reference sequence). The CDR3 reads CASSQPGGVHRAYEQYF. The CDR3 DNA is TGTGCCAGCAGCCAACCGGGAGGGGTACATCGTGCCTACGAGCAGTACTTC.

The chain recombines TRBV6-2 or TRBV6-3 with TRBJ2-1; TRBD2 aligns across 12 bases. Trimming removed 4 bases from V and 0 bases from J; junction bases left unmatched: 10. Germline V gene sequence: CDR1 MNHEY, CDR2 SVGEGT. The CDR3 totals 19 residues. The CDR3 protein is CASSSPGLAGKYSYNEQFF. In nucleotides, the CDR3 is TGTGCCAGCAGTTCTCCGGGACTAGCGGGCAAATACTCCTACAATGAGCAGTTCTTC.

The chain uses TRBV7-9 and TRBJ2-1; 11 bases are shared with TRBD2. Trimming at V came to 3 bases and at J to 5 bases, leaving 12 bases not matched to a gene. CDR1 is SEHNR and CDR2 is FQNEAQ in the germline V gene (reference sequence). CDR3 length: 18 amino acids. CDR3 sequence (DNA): TGTGCCAGCAGCTTCCCGGCTAGCGGGGGGATGGCGAACAATGAGCAGTTCTTC. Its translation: CASSFPASGGMANNEQFF.

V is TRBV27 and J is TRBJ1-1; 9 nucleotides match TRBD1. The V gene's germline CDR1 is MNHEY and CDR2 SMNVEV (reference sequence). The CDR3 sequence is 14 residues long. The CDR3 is CARDRVEMNTEAFF. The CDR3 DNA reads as TGTGCGCGGGACAGGGTAGAAATGAACACTGAAGCTTTCTTT.

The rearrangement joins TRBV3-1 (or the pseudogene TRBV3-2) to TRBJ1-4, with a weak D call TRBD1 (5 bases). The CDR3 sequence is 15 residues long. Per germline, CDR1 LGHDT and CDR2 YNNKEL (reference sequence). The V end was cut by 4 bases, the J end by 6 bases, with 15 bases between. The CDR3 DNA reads TGTGCCAGCAGCCTCCTATCCAGGGCGGATGAAAAACTGTTTTTT. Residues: CASSLLSRADEKLFF.